Included here is one TCR beta chain sequence, with context. What it binds is not known. TCRdb re-analysed the reads in MiXCR, keeping a single row per CDR3 protein. Counted here are 310,000 or so distinct CDR3 sequences, roughly a sixth occurring once; the ten biggest clones make up 9.5% to 15%. These data originate in a study of T cell repertoires in cytomegalovirus infection. The study, taken as a whole, reports: Predominance within the ex vivo response was attributable to HLA-C-restricted CMV-specific TCR beta clonotypes.

The CDR3 loop spans 14 amino acids. Trimming took 6 bases from V and 5 from J, leaving 15 bases between them. The V gene's germline CDR1 is MDHEN and CDR2 SYDVKM. The sequence came from a human donor in good health (CMV status not recorded). Some clones in this sample may be carry-over from other donors' samples. This chain joins TRBV28 and TRBJ2-3; no clear D. Sequences were obtained from PBMCs. CDR3 DNA sequence: TGTGCCAGCAGGCCCCCCCCCCCAGGAGATACGCAGTATTTT. Translation: CASRPPPPGDTQYF.